This T cell receptor beta chain was found in a study of CD4+ T cells in melanoma. TCRdb's copy holds only in-frame clones and misses some; the assay was immunoSEQ multiplex PCR. The sample records 20,000 or so clones, roughly 78% being singletons. CDR1 is KGHSH and CDR2 is LQKENI in the germline V gene. The CDR3 runs 17 residues. The V and J ends lost 4 bases and 0 bases respectively, with 13 bases between them. The chain couples TRBV18 to TRBJ2-6; D uncertain. This sequence originates from a human donor with melanoma. Here the CDR3 DNA reads TGTGCCAGCTCACAACGCGGAGAGTTCTCTGGGGCCAACGTCCTGACTTTC. Translation: CASSQRGEFSGANVLTF.